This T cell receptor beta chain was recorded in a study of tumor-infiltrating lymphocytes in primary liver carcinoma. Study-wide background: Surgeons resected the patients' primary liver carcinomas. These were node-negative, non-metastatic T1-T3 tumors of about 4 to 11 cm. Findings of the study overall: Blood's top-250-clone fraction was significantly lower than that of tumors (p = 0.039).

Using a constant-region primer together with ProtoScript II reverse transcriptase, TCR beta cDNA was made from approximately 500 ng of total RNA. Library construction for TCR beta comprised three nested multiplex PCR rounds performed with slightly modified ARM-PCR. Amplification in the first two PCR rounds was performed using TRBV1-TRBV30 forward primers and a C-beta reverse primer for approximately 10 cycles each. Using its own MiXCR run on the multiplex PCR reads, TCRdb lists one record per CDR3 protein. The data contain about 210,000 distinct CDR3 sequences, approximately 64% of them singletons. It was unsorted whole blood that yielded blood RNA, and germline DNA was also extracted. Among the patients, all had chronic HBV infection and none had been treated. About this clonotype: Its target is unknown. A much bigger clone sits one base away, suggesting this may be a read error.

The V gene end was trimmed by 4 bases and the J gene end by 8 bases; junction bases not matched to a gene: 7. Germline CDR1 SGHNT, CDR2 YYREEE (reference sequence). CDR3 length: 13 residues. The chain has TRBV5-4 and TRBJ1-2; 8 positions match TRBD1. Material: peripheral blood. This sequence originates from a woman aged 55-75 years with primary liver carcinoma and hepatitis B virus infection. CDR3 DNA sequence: TGTGCCAGCAGCCAGCAGGGGGCCGCAGGCTACACCTTC. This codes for CASSQQGAAGYTF.